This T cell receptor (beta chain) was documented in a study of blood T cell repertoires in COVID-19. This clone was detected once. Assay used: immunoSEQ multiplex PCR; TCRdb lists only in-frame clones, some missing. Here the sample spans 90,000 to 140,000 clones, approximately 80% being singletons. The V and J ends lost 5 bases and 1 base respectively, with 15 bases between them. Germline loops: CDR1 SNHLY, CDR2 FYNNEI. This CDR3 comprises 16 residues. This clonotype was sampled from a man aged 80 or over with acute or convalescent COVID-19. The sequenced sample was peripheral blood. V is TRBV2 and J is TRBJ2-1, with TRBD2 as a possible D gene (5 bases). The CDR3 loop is CASSLTAEKSYNEQFF. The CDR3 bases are TGTGCCAGCAGTTTAACAGCGGAAAAATCCTACAATGAGCAGTTCTTC.